The clone carrying this TCR beta chain was recorded many times. Its antigen remains unknown. The CDR3 totals 13 residues. V was trimmed by 5 bases and J by 6 bases, leaving 13 bases between them. Germline values: CDR1 KGHSH, CDR2 LQKENI. These data belong to a study of identical twins. The cDNA had a unique molecular identifier and a template-switch universal primer site. TCRdb used MiXCR to reprocess the 5' RACE reads, holding one entry per CDR3 protein. The data show more than 200,000 distinct CDR3 sequences, roughly 10% seen once. General observations from the study: Out-of-frame beta sequences exhibited a weaker degree of excess twin sharing. In monozygotic twins, models underestimated the sharing of out-of-frame TCR alpha. Whereas memory repertoires showed no such difference, abundant cord blood beta clonotypes carried fewer insertions.

The material sequenced was memory (CD45RO+) T cells sorted from blood. The V gene is TRBV18, the J gene TRBJ1-2; D remains unclear. The source of this sequence is a woman younger than 35 in good health. Here the CDR3 DNA reads TGTGCCAGCTCAGCCACTTGGGGAGATGGCTACACCTTC. It codes for CASSATWGDGYTF.